This TCR beta chain was sequenced for a study of blood T cells in healthy people across ages. The second PCR ran roughly 6 to 11 cycles with a sample-barcoded 5' primer and J-beta primers. With 12 random nucleotides, a template-switch adaptor tagged each individual cDNA molecule. The yield of each sample was at least 2.5 million CDR3-containing paired-end reads. TCRdb re-called the 5' RACE reads with MiXCR, one entry per CDR3 protein. The sample consists of about 1.8 million distinct CDR3 sequences, 49% of them appearing once. Aged roughly 6 to 100, donors were systemically healthy Caucasians from Russia. The CDR3 runs 16 residues. CDR1 SGDLS and CDR2 YYNGEE come from the germline V gene. V was trimmed by 3 bases and J by 4 bases, leaving 19 bases between them.

The chain recombines TRBV9 with TRBJ1-2, with D possibly being TRBD1 (5 bases). Sequenced material: blood. This TCR derives from a woman aged 40-49 years in good health. CDR3 region: CASSATLTGTSYGYTF. Written as DNA, the CDR3 is TGTGCCAGCAGCGCTACCCTGACCGGGACTTCCTATGGCTACACCTTC.